This T cell receptor (beta chain) was found in a study of CD8+ T cells in alopecia areata. Study-wide context: Treated patients were dosed with oral tofacitinib, taking 5 to 10 mg twice daily.

Investigators isolated RNA and reverse transcribed it into cDNA to act as the sequencing template. The assay was immunoSEQ multiplex PCR, and TCRdb's table has in-frame clones only and misses some. The data show 190,000 or so clones, 58% seen once. Study observations and caveats: Tofacitinib delivered significant drops in scalp clonality and in expanded CD8+ clones among the top 100.

The V end lost 4 bases, the J end lost 3 bases, and 12 bases lay between the germline ends. The CDR3 loop spans 14 amino acids. Germline V gene lookup returns CDR1 SGHDT and CDR2 YYEEEE. Regarding treatment: oral pan-JAK inhibitor, 5-10 mg twice daily. Alopecia areata patients provided lesional scalp punch biopsies and peripheral blood, both collected for the study. In this sample, this clone turned up a few times. The antigen is not known. The sample was CD8+ T cells sorted from blood, taken at week 24, from a patient treated with tofacitinib. The receptor's source is a human donor with alopecia areata. This chain uses TRBV5-6 with TRBJ2-3; tentatively, D is TRBD2 (6 bases). CDR3 sequence: CASSQGGRTDTQYF. CDR3 nucleotides: TGTGCCAGCAGCCAGGGAGGCCGGACAGATACGCAGTATTTT.